The 10 T cell receptor beta chains presented below share a single source sample, sequenced in a study of blood T cell repertoires in COVID-19. Method: immunoSEQ multiplex PCR; TCRdb's copy keeps in-frame clones and lacks some. In the table there are 250,000 to 400,000 clones, 85% to 90% of which are singletons. Material: peripheral blood. These receptors all come from a woman aged 25 to 39 with COVID-19, enrolled during active disease.

V and J are TRBV30 and TRBJ1-2; D remains ambiguous. The V end lost 5 bases, the J end lost 4 bases, and 11 bases lay between the germline ends. CDR1 is GTSNPN, CDR2 SVGIG, per germline (reference sequence). This CDR3 contains 12 residues. Here the CDR3 reads CAWSPGTYGYTF. CDR3 bases: TGTGCCTGGTCGCCGGGAACCTATGGCTACACCTTC. Based on the CDR3 plus reference TRBV30 and TRBJ1-2, the full variable domain is SQTIHQWPATLVQPVGSPLSLECTVEGTSNPNLYWYRQAAGRGLQLLFYSVGIGQISSEVPQNLSASRPQDRQFILSSKKLLLSDSGFYLCAWSPGTYGYTFGSGTRLTVV.

This chain uses TRBV19 with TRBJ1-5; 8 bases match TRBD1. Germline V CDR1 and CDR2: LNHDA, SQIVND (reference sequence). V was clipped by 3 bases and J by 5 bases; unmatched bases: 3. The CDR3 covers 14 residues. The CDR3 bases are TGTGCCAGTAGTATTGGACAGGGCTATCAGCCCCAGCATTTT. Translating it yields CASSIGQGYQPQHF. The whole variable domain, filled in from reference TRBV19 and TRBJ1-5, reads DGGITQSPKYLFRKEGQNVTLSCEQNLNHDAMYWYRQDPGQGLRLIYYSQIVNDFQKGDIAEGYSVSREKKESFPLTVTSAQKNPTAFYLCASSIGQGYQPQHFGDGTRLSIL.

The V call is TRBV5-1, the J call TRBJ2-3, with TRBD2 matching 13 bases. Unmatched junction bases numbered 5, after V lost 4 bases and J lost 3 bases. Looked up from germline, CDR1 is SGHRS and CDR2 is YFSETQ. CDR3 size: 16 residues. CDR3 in DNA: TGCGCCAGCAGCCCCGGACTAGCGGGAGTGACAGATACGCAGTATTTT. Protein: CASSPGLAGVTDTQYF. Variable domain in full (rest from reference TRBV5-1 and TRBJ2-3): KAGVTQTPRYLIKTRGQQVTLSCSPISGHRSVSWYQQTPGQGLQFLFEYFSETQRNKGNFPGRFSGRQFSNSRSEMNVSTLELGDSALYLCASSPGLAGVTDTQYFGPGTRLTVL.

The V call is TRBV12-3 or TRBV12-4, the J call TRBJ2-5; D might be TRBD1 (6 bases). This CDR3 has 13 residues. The germline V and J ends were trimmed by 3 bases and 2 bases, with 7 bases remaining between them. Here the CDR3 reads CASSLDSQETQYF. The CDR3 coding sequence is TGTGCCAGCAGTTTGGACAGTCAAGAGACCCAGTACTTC.

This chain joins TRBV19 and TRBJ2-7; 9 bases map to TRBD1. The CDR3 consists of 15 residues. Losses at the gene ends were 8 bases for V and 2 bases for J; bases not matched to a gene: 10. Germline V CDR1 and CDR2: LNHDA, SQIVND (reference sequence). The CDR3 sequence is CASRSTGTGTYEQYF. In nucleotides, the CDR3 is TGTGCCAGTCGATCAACCGGGACAGGGACCTACGAGCAGTACTTC. Looking up the rest from reference TRBV19 and TRBJ2-7 gives the full variable domain: DGGITQSPKYLFRKEGQNVTLSCEQNLNHDAMYWYRQDPGQGLRLIYYSQIVNDFQKGDIAEGYSVSREKKESFPLTVTSAQKNPTAFYLCASRSTGTGTYEQYFGPGTRLTVT.

V is TRBV19 and J is TRBJ2-7, with 11 bases identical to TRBD1. Germline lookup yields CDR1 LNHDA and CDR2 SQIVND (reference sequence). V was clipped by 5 bases and J by 3 bases; unmatched bases: 12. The length of the CDR3 is 17 residues. The CDR3 sequence: CASSWDRGKSSLYEQYF. CDR3 bases: TGTGCCAGTAGTTGGGACAGGGGGAAATCCTCTCTCTACGAGCAGTACTTC.

The chain links TRBV27 to TRBJ2-7; TRBD1 aligns across 9 bases. CDR1 MNHEY and CDR2 SMNVEV come from the germline V gene (reference sequence). The CDR3 has 17 residues. J gave up 0 bases and V 5 bases, and 11 bases lay outside the gene matches. The CDR3 reads CASSTYDGTGISYEQYF. CDR3 bases: TGTGCCAGCAGTACTTACGACGGGACAGGGATCTCCTACGAGCAGTACTTC.

J is TRBJ1-2 and V is TRBV30; perhaps TRBD1 as D (5 bases). The CDR3 has 12 residues. V lost 8 bases, J lost 4 bases, and 14 bases lay in between. The germline CDR1 and CDR2 sequences are GTSNPN and SVGIG (reference sequence). The CDR3 nucleotides are TGTGCCGGAGACAGTTCTGTCTATGGCTACACCTTC. It encodes CAGDSSVYGYTF.

This sequence joins TRBV19 and TRBJ2-1; 13 bases fit TRBD2. CDR3 size: 16 residues. Germline loops: CDR1 LNHDA, CDR2 SQIVND (reference sequence). Trimming removed 7 bases from V and 1 base from J; junction bases left unmatched: 4. The CDR3 sequence is CASIGLAGESYNEQFF. CDR3 DNA: TGTGCCAGTATCGGACTAGCGGGAGAGTCCTACAATGAGCAGTTCTTC.

The chain has TRBV10-1 and TRBJ2-3; 9 bases fit TRBD2. The V and J ends lost 4 bases and 2 bases, in that order; junction bases with no gene match: 7. The CDR3 contains 16 residues. CDR1 is WNHNN and CDR2 is SYGVQD in the germline V gene (reference sequence). The CDR3 region is CASSGHVAGATDTQYF. Here the CDR3 DNA reads TGCGCCAGCAGTGGCCACGTAGCGGGGGCCACAGATACGCAGTATTTT.